This T cell receptor beta chain was found in a study of CD8 T cells in ankylosing spondylitis. Regarding the study as a whole: Relatively rare in peripheral blood, disease-linked clones were also CD8+. A TCR beta motif made of 7 to 9 highly homologous variants seemed typical of ankylosing spondylitis blood. Disease-linked clones were reportedly significantly enriched in matched ankylosing spondylitis synovial fluid.

The CDR3 is 14 residues long. Germline values: CDR1 SQVTM, CDR2 ANQGSEA. V shed 5 bases, J shed 5 bases, and the junction held 10 bases outside the gene matches. This clonotype turned up a few times. The antigen remains undetermined. TCR beta libraries were made by quantitative 5'-RACE with molecular barcodes. TCRdb re-called the 5' RACE reads through MiXCR, storing one row per CDR3 protein. The table shows roughly 300,000 distinct CDR3 sequences, with 6.5% to 10% occurring only once. This TCR was sampled from a male donor with ankylosing spondylitis. The rearrangement joins TRBV29-1 to TRBJ2-5, with 8 bases fitting TRBD2. Sequencing was performed on blood, either unsorted or a sorted T cell fraction (not recorded which). CDR3 region: CSVTRGGGFETQYF. The CDR3 region has the DNA TGCAGCGTTACCCGGGGGGGGGGGTTCGAGACCCAGTACTTC.